The present TCR beta chain was sequenced within a study of blood T cell repertoires in COVID-19. About the research overall: COVID-19 samples collected from the United States, Italy and Spain covered acute and convalescent phases. PBMCs, B-cell-depleted T cells, or T cells were the source of the cDNA or gDNA that made up the material.

As handled by the study authors: It was from reference gene primer amplification that nucleated cell counts were estimated. Here immunoSEQ multiplex PCR was the method, and the copy in TCRdb shows in-frame clones only, minus some. Clone size and V and J calls were adopted from that table, with D and trimming inferred from the DNA. The sample contains a few hundred thousand clones, 85% to 90% of which appear only once. Sample: peripheral blood. This receptor was obtained from a woman in her thirties or forties who had recovered from COVID-19.

Written as DNA, the CDR3 is TGTGCCATCAAGGGGAGGGAGTTAGAGTATGGCTACACCTTC. It codes for CAIKGRELEYGYTF. The chain joins TRBV10-3 to TRBJ1-2; TRBD1 might be the D (5 bases). The CDR3 runs 14 residues. The V end lost 7 bases, the J end lost 5 bases, and 17 bases lay between the germline ends. Germline-derived CDR1 and CDR2 are ENHRY and SYGVKD.